This TCR beta chain was retrieved from a study of memory CD8 T cells in hepatitis C reinfection. Study-level information: Chronic HCV followed reinfection in a couple of donors who cleared primary infection.

Some clones are missing from TCRdb's copy, which holds only in-frame ones; the method was immunoSEQ multiplex PCR. The sample lists 35,000 to 50,000 clones; 70% to 90% were seen once. The time point: peak reinfection, 3 to 8 weeks after reinfection detection. The sorted cells went straight to TCR sequencing with no prior in vitro expansion. Donors came from people who inject drugs enrolled in HEPCO, Canada. Total naive CD8 T cells were sorted as viable CD3+ CD8+ CD45RO- cells from two donors. The V and J ends lost 0 bases and 1 base, in that order; junction bases with no gene match: 4. This CDR3 has 16 residues. Germline V gene data show CDR1 as SGDLS and CDR2 as YYNGEE.

The sequenced sample consisted of naive CD8+ T cells sorted from blood. The receptor comes from a man aged 18 to 29 with hepatitis C virus infection. This chain links TRBV9 with TRBJ2-5, with 9 bases lining up with TRBD2. The CDR3 DNA follows: TGTGCCAGCAGCGTAGGGGGCGGGGGGGCCCAAGAGACCCAGTACTTC. Protein product: CASSVGGGGAQETQYF.